Below are 7 T cell receptor beta chains sequenced from a single sample in a study of blood T cells in healthy people across ages. A sample-barcoded 5' primer and a J-beta primer mix were used in a second PCR of roughly 6 to 11 cycles. In TCRdb, the 5' RACE reads were re-called with MiXCR into one record per CDR3 protein. The data hold 710,000 or so distinct CDR3 sequences, with approximately 22% observed a single time. Sequences were obtained from blood. Receptors originate from a man in his 70s in good health.

V gene TRBV29-1 combines with J gene TRBJ2-2, with D perhaps matching TRBD1 (6 bases). Deletions cut 4 bases from V and 5 bases from J, with 20 bases between. The CDR3 runs 16 residues. Germline CDR1 and CDR2: SQVTM and ANQGSEA. The CDR3 nucleotides read TGCAGCGTTGCCCCGGCAGGGGCGGAGGAGACCGGGGAGCTGTTTTTT. It codes for CSVAPAGAEETGELFF.

This chain links TRBV5-1 with TRBJ2-3; possibly TRBD2 for D (5 bases). V shed 2 bases and J shed 2 bases, with 6 bases lying between them. The CDR3 runs to 13 residues. Germline CDR1 reads SGHRS; CDR2 reads YFSETQ. For the CDR3, the DNA is TGCGCCAGCAGCTTTCGGGACACAGATACGCAGTATTTT. It translates to CASSFRDTDTQYF.

This clonotype has a handful of counts. The genes are TRBV24-1 and TRBJ2-6; D unresolved. Trimming cost V 10 bases and J 0 bases, with 15 bases left between them. Germline values: CDR1 KGHDR, CDR2 SFDVKD. The CDR3 contains 16 residues. CDR3 DNA: TGTGCCACGCAAACTAACTTCAGCTCTGGGGCCAACGTCCTGACTTTC. It codes for CATQTNFSSGANVLTF.

This chain links TRBV4-1 with TRBJ2-1, with 11 bases fitting TRBD2. TRBJ2-5 explains the end of the DNA better; the J call may be wrong. The germline CDR1 and CDR2 sequences are MGHRA and YSYEKL. CDR3 size: 16 residues. In DNA form, the CDR3 reads TGCGCCAGCAGCCAAGTGGGTAGCGGGGGGGCTGAGACCCAGTACTTC. Its protein is CASSQVGSGGAETQYF.

The chain combines TRBV30 with TRBJ1-4, with no clear D. CDR1 and CDR2 from the germline V gene are GTSNPN and SVGIG (reference sequence). Between the trimmed V and J ends, which lost 2 bases and 6 bases, there was a span of 19 bases. The CDR3 runs to 16 residues. Written as DNA, the CDR3 is TGTGCCTGGAGTAATCGGTTCGAAGATCCAGATGAAAAACTGTTTTTT. It is translated as CAWSNRFEDPDEKLFF.

The rearrangement uses TRBV7-9 and TRBJ2-5; no clear D gene. The end of the DNA fits TRBJ2-7 better, so the J call may be wrong. CDR3 length equals 13 residues. Germline CDR1 and CDR2: SEHNR and FQNEAQ (reference sequence). CDR3 residues: CASSSGASYEQYF. For the CDR3, the DNA is TGTGCCAGCAGCTCCGGCGCTTCCTACGAGCAGTACTTC.

The chain combines TRBV5-1 with TRBJ2-3; maybe TRBD1 (5 bases). Germline CDR1 is SGHRS and CDR2 is YFSETQ. The CDR3 has 14 amino acids. The V end was cut by 4 bases, the J end by 1 base, with 10 bases between. Here the CDR3 reads CASSIDSRTDTQYF. CDR3 DNA sequence: TGCGCCAGCAGCATTGACAGCCGCACAGATACGCAGTATTTT.